The clone carrying this T cell receptor beta chain came up many times. The antigen remains unidentified. This specimen belongs to a study of breast tumors, draining lymph nodes, adjacent tissues. Study-wide results and limits: The data were judged consistent with most tumor T cells coming from lymph node and expanding in tumor. Luminal-like breast cancer showed significantly higher tumor–nontumor repertoire similarity than basal-like. Tumor T cell lymph node origin was a supported hypothesis, not proven.

The lymph nodes were axillary draining lymph nodes from breast cancer patients. MiXCR, run by TCRdb on the multiplex PCR reads, gives a single entry per CDR3 protein. This sample has 120,000 or so distinct CDR3 sequences, with about 20% found just once. The CDR3 spans 14 residues. From germline, CDR1 is MNHEY and CDR2 SMNVEV (reference sequence). Trimming removed 3 bases from V and 4 bases from J, with 13 bases in between. This sequence originates from a female donor with breast cancer. Some clones in this sample may be carry-over from other donors' samples. Sequenced: axillary lymph node tissue. The rearrangement uses TRBV27 and TRBJ2-7; D not resolved. The CDR3 loop reads CASSFLATRYEQYF. For the CDR3, the DNA is TGTGCCAGCAGTTTCCTGGCAACAAGATACGAGCAGTACTTC.